The source of this T cell receptor (beta chain) is a study of T cell responses to AZD1222 COVID-19 vaccine. The overall study: Analysis merged second doses at about 4 or about 12 weeks. Study-wide findings and caveats: Baseline antibody screening turned up just a handful of seropositive AZD1222 recipients. It was only after the peak T cell response that any repertoires were sampled.

The length of the CDR3 is 15 residues. The V gene lost 5 bases and the J gene lost 5 bases, with 16 bases spanning the gap. Germline V gene sequence: CDR1 LNHNV, CDR2 YYDKDF (reference sequence). In the case of this clone: Its matching antigen is unknown.

Clones were read by immunoSEQ multiplex PCR, and TCRdb kept only the in-frame ones, dropping some. The profile shows 120,000 or so clones, approximately 92% of them singletons. V usage is TRBV15 and J usage is TRBJ2-1, with D possibly matching TRBD2 (5 bases). Sequencing used peripheral blood, obtained on day 0 of AZD1222 vaccination. The origin of this receptor is an adult in good health. The CDR3 coding sequence is TGTGCCACCAGCCCGACATGGGCGGGCCACAATGAGCAGTTCTTC. It specifies CATSPTWAGHNEQFF.